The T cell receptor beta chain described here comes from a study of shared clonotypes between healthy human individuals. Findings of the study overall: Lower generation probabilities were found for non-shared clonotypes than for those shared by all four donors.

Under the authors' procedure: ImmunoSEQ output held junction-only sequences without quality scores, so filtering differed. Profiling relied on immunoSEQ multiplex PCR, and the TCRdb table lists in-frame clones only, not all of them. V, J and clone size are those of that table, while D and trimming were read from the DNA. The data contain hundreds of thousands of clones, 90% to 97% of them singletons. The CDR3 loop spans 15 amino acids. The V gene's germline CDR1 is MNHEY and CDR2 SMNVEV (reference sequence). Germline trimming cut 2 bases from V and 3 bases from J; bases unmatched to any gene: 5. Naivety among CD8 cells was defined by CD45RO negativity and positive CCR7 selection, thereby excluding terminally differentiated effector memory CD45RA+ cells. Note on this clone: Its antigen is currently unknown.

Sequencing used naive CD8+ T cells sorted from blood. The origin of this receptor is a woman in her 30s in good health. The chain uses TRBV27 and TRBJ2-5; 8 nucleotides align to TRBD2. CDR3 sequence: CASSLELADKETQYF. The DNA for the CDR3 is TGTGCCAGCAGTTTAGAACTAGCGGATAAAGAGACCCAGTACTTC.